This T cell receptor (beta chain) was obtained from a study of cytomegalovirus exposure and HLA in healthy donors. Unrecorded immune exposure was likely among donors, who were nominally healthy when sampled. Trimming took 0 bases from V and 5 from J, leaving 19 bases between them. The CDR3 sequence is 17 residues long. The V gene's germline CDR1 is KGHSH and CDR2 LQKENI. Primers included in the PCR were 60 Vbeta and 13 Jbeta primers. Using immunoSEQ multiplex PCR, the repertoire was profiled, and TCRdb retains in-frame clones only, with some absent. The sample yields about 110,000 clones, 70% to 85% seen once. General study results and limits: Listed as cytomegalovirus-associated were 150 to 200 TCR beta chains. TCR association rates varied by HLA locus in a later analysis, with DRB1 highest and HLA-C lowest.

Comment on this clone: The target antigen is unknown.

The V gene is TRBV18, the J gene TRBJ2-5, with D unresolved. Source material: PBMCs. This clonotype was sampled from a man in his 60s in good health and CMV-seronegative. The CDR3 region has the DNA TGTGCCAGCTCACCACCGTACGAGACAATGGTACGGGAGACCCAGTACTTC. Translation: CASSPPYETMVRETQYF.